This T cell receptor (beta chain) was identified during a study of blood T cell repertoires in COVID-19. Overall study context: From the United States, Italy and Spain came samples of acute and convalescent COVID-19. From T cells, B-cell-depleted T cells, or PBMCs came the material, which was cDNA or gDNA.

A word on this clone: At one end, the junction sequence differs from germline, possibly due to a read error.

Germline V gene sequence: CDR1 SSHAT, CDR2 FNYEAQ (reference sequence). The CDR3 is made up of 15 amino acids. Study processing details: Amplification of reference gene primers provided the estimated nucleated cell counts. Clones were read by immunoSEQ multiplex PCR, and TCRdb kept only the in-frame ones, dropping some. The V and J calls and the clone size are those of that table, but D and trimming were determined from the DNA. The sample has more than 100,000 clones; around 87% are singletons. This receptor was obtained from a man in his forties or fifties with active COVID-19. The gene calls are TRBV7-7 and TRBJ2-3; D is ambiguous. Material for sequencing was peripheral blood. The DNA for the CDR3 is TGTGCTAGCAGCCCAAGTCCTCTAAGTACAGATACGCAGTATTTT. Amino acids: CASSPSPLSTDTQYF.